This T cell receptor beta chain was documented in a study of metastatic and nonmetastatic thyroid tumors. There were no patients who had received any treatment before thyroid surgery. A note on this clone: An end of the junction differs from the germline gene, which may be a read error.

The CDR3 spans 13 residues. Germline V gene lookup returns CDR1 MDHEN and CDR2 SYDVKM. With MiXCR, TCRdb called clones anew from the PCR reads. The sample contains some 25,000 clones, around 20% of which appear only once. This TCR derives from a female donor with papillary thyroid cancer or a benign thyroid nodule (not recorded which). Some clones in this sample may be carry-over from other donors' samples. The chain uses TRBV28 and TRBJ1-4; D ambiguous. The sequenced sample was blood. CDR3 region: CASSAPSTEKPFF. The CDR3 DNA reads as TGTGCCAGCAGTGCCCCGAGTACTGAGAAACCGTTTTTT.